The 32 T cell receptor beta chains listed next were all sequenced from one sample in a study of T-cell memory formation after mild COVID-19 (dated by TCRdb to the early 2020s). Library preparation used 5' RACE. For sequencing, an Illumina NovaSeq 6000 was employed. Starting from the raw public reads, TCRdb applied fastp trimming at Q25, assembled clones with MiXCR and retained in-frame beta chains. Each CDR3 protein gets just one entry, which takes the most common genes and DNA from the rows behind it. The sample table holds hundreds of thousands of distinct CDR3 sequences, of which 25% to 30% were seen once. Around an eighth of the sample belongs to the ten largest clones. Sequencing was carried out using PBMCs or a T cell subset sorted from them (not recorded which). These receptors all come from an adult woman who had mild COVID-19 (a few samples of this study predate the infection). The sample titles of this study are shuffled in the database, so cell type and time point are left out; the donor was told from shared clones.

The rearrangement joins TRBV9 to TRBJ2-3; 9 bases are shared with TRBD1. The CDR3 is 15 amino acids. CDR1 and CDR2 from the germline V gene are SGDLS and YYNGEE. V lost 4 bases and J lost 3; bases outside the gene matches: 6. CDR3 DNA sequence: TGTGCCAGCAGCCACAGGGGGCGGTGGACAGATACGCAGTATTTT. This gives the protein CASSHRGRWTDTQYF.

The gene calls are TRBV20-1 and TRBJ2-1, with TRBD1 identical over 7 bases. Losses at the gene ends were 5 bases for V and 4 bases for J; bases not matched to a gene: 11. The germline V gene encodes CDR1 DFQATT and CDR2 SNEGSKA (reference sequence). The CDR3 length is 15 residues. The CDR3 here is CSAYQRGQAYNEQFF. In DNA form, the CDR3 reads TGCAGTGCTTATCAAAGGGGGCAAGCTTACAATGAGCAGTTCTTC.

The chain couples TRBV6-5 to TRBJ1-3; 7 bases align to TRBD1. The CDR3 has 16 amino acids. With V trimmed by 1 base and J by 1 base, 4 bases remained unmatched. CDR1 MNHEY and CDR2 SVGAGI come from the germline V gene. CDR3 amino acids: CASSYYRGGSGNTIYF. The CDR3 coding sequence is TGTGCCAGCAGTTACTACAGGGGAGGGTCTGGAAACACCATATATTTT.

V gene TRBV12-3 or TRBV12-4 combines with J gene TRBJ2-7; tentatively, D is TRBD2 (7 bases). Trimming stripped 4 bases from V and 5 bases from J, with 21 bases between. The CDR3 runs 16 residues. The DNA of the CDR3 is TGTGCCAGCAGTTCGACGCGGGGGCCTGAGAGCCACGAGCAGTACTTC. As protein: CASSSTRGPESHEQYF.

V usage is TRBV3-1 and J usage is TRBJ2-1, with D maybe TRBD2 (6 bases). V dropped 4 bases and J dropped 10 bases, with 14 bases sitting between them. Germline assignment: CDR1 LGHDT and CDR2 YNNKEL (reference sequence). The CDR3 has 13 residues. Written as DNA, the CDR3 is TGTGCCAGCAGCCTGAATACTCGGGGGGAGCAGTTCTTC. Its protein is CASSLNTRGEQFF.

This clonotype has just a few counts. The V and J genes are TRBV7-3 and TRBJ2-3, with a possible D match to TRBD2 (5 bases). In germline, CDR1 is SGHTA, CDR2 FQGTGA. CDR3 size: 14 residues. Trimming took 5 bases from V and 10 from J, leaving 19 bases between them. This chain's CDR3 is CASSPRVGVSSQYF. The CDR3 DNA reads as TGTGCCAGCAGCCCGCGGGTTGGAGTTTCGTCGCAGTATTTT. The whole variable domain, filled in from reference TRBV7-3 and TRBJ2-3, reads GAGVSQTPSNKVTEKGKYVELRCDPISGHTALYWYRQSLGQGPEFLIYFQGTGAADDSGLPNDRFFAVRPEGSVSTLKIQRTERGDSAVYLCASSPRVGVSSQYFGPGTRLTVL.

In this sample, this clonotype turned up a few times. The chain is built from TRBV5-6 and TRBJ1-6; tentatively, D is TRBD1 (5 bases). Between the trimmed V and J ends, which lost 3 bases and 5 bases, there was a span of 15 bases. The germline gives CDR1 SGHDT, CDR2 YYEEEE. The CDR3 covers 16 residues. CDR3 bases: TGTGCCAGCAGCTGGGGGGGGGACGGAAATAATTCACCCCTCCACTTT. Protein sequence: CASSWGGDGNNSPLHF.

With regard to this clonotype: Mismatch with germline at one junction end may stem from a read error. The V gene is TRBV5-1, the J gene TRBJ2-3; D perhaps matches TRBD2 (6 bases). The CDR3 extends over 15 amino acids. The germline gives CDR1 SGHRS, CDR2 YFSETQ. The DNA of the CDR3 is TGCGCCAGCAGATTGGGAGGCTCGGGCACAGATACGCAGTATTTT. It codes for CASRLGGSGTDTQYF.

The V call is TRBV9, the J call TRBJ1-3, with 10 bases matching TRBD1. The CDR3 loop spans 15 amino acids. Germline lookup yields CDR1 SGDLS and CDR2 YYNGEE. V lost 3 bases, J lost 10 bases, and 10 bases stayed unmatched. The CDR3 DNA reads as TGTGCCAGCAGCGGAGGGGAGACAGGGGGCTGGACCATATATTTT. Translated: CASSGGETGGWTIYF.

The sample holds a few counts of this clonotype. The CDR3: CSAESGGSSYNEQFF. The CDR3 DNA sequence: TGCAGCGCCGAGTCGGGAGGCAGCTCCTACAATGAGCAGTTCTTC. The genes are TRBV29-1 and TRBJ2-1; 7 bases are a match to TRBD2. Germline V gene sequence: CDR1 SQVTM, CDR2 ANQGSEA. The CDR3 is 15 residues long. J gave up 0 bases and V 7 bases, and 9 bases lay outside the gene matches.

This clonotype was counted only a few times. The chain uses TRBV10-3 and TRBJ2-4; weak D call: TRBD2 (5 bases). This CDR3 has 12 amino acids. The germline V gene has CDR1 ENHRY and CDR2 SYGVKD. The V gene lost 4 bases and the J gene lost 9 bases, with 10 bases spanning the gap. The CDR3 region has the DNA TGTGCCATCAGTGTAGAGGGAGCCATTCAGTACTTC. Translation gives CAISVEGAIQYF.

This clonotype was counted a few times. V usage is TRBV4-1 and J usage is TRBJ2-7; D is perhaps TRBD1 (5 bases). The CDR3 totals 14 residues. V dropped 4 bases and J dropped 1 base, with 11 bases sitting between them. CDR1 and CDR2 from the germline V gene are MGHRA and YSYEKL. The CDR3 coding sequence is TGCGCCAGCAGCCGTGGTCCAGGGTCCTACGAGCAGTACTTC. Encoded protein: CASSRGPGSYEQYF.

This sequence joins TRBV6-6 and TRBJ1-1, with 9 nucleotides matching TRBD1. From germline, CDR1 is MNHNY and CDR2 SVGAGI (reference sequence). V lost 4 bases, J lost 6 bases, and 3 bases stayed unmatched. CDR3 length: 13 amino acids. CDR3 sequence: CASSWDRAAEAFF. DNA for the CDR3: TGTGCCAGCAGTTGGGACAGGGCCGCTGAAGCTTTCTTT.

The rearrangement joins TRBV5-1 to TRBJ2-2, with D possibly called TRBD1 or TRBD2 (5 bases each). Germline-derived CDR1 and CDR2 are SGHRS and YFSETQ. V was cut by 3 bases and J by 1 base, with 13 bases left in between. The CDR3 runs 16 residues. CDR3 sequence reads: CASSSGTGENTGELFF. As DNA, the CDR3 is TGCGCCAGCAGCTCGGGAACAGGCGAGAACACCGGGGAGCTGTTTTTT.

This clonotype has only a few counts. This chain links TRBV7-9 with TRBJ1-1; 8 bases match TRBD1. J was trimmed by 1 base and V by 10 bases; bases with no gene match: 2. Germline CDR1 and CDR2: SEHNR and FQNEAQ (reference sequence). This CDR3 has 12 amino acids. CDR3 protein: CATQGANTEAFF. Written as DNA, the CDR3 is TGTGCCACCCAGGGGGCGAACACTGAAGCTTTCTTT.

In this sample, this clonotype turned up a few times. This chain joins TRBV7-9 and TRBJ2-1; TRBD2 might be the D (6 bases). CDR3 length: 17 amino acids. CDR1 is SEHNR, CDR2 FQNEAQ, per germline (reference sequence). Trimming took off 5 bases at V and 3 bases at J, with 20 bases between the two ends. The CDR3 is CASSRSGSSSRYNEQFF. In nucleotides, the CDR3 is TGTGCCAGCAGCCGGAGCGGGTCTTCCTCCCGCTACAATGAGCAGTTCTTC.

V gene TRBV5-1 combines with J gene TRBJ2-4; D remains unclear. This CDR3 comprises 13 residues. Trimming cost V 7 bases and J 2 bases, with 10 bases left between them. Germline values: CDR1 SGHRS, CDR2 YFSETQ. CDR3 sequence (DNA): TGCGCCAGCGCCTTTGGGACCAAAAACATTCAGTACTTC. It encodes CASAFGTKNIQYF.

This rearrangement joins TRBV14 to TRBJ2-7, with a possible D match to TRBD1 (5 bases). Germline CDR1 is SGHDN and CDR2 is FVKESK. The CDR3 has 15 residues. V shed 1 base and J shed 0 bases, with 10 bases lying between them. The CDR3 loop is CASSQAKGVSYEQYF. CDR3 bases: TGTGCCAGCAGCCAAGCGAAAGGGGTCTCCTACGAGCAGTACTTC.

The chain has TRBV7-8 and TRBJ1-2; D is unresolved. Germline values: CDR1 SGHVS, CDR2 FQNEAQ. The V gene lost 1 base and the J gene lost 0 bases, with 9 bases spanning the gap. The CDR3 runs to 15 residues. CDR3 sequence: CASSLVSGANYGYTF. The CDR3 DNA sequence: TGTGCCAGCAGCTTAGTGAGCGGGGCTAACTATGGCTACACCTTC.

This clonotype has just a few counts. V and J are TRBV7-3 and TRBJ1-1; D uncertain. The CDR3 runs 14 residues. V lost 5 bases, J lost 1 base, and 11 bases lay in between. CDR1 SGHTA and CDR2 FQGTGA come from the germline V gene. In DNA form, the CDR3 reads TGTGCCAGCAGCCCAGATCATAGGAACACTGAAGCTTTCTTT. This translates into CASSPDHRNTEAFF.

A single count supports this clonotype. This chain uses TRBV6-1 with TRBJ2-4, with unresolved D. V was trimmed by 2 bases and J by 7 bases, leaving 6 bases between them. This CDR3 has 12 residues. Germline CDR1 and CDR2: MNHNS and SASEGT. CDR3 protein: CASSESGNIQYF. In DNA form, the CDR3 reads TGTGCCAGCAGTGAATCCGGGAACATTCAGTACTTC.

This chain connects TRBV5-5 to TRBJ1-5, with 11 bases that match TRBD1. The V segment lost 1 base and the J segment 4 bases; nucleotides outside the gene matches: 4. CDR1 is SGHKS, CDR2 YYEKEE, per germline (reference sequence). The CDR3 totals 16 residues. The CDR3 DNA reads as TGTGCCAGCAGCTTGCGGGACAGGGGGGGAAATCAGCCCCAGCATTTT. Its protein product is CASSLRDRGGNQPQHF.

The chain combines TRBV7-9 with TRBJ1-1; no clear D. Trimming removed 1 base at V and 11 bases at J, with 11 bases between. The germline CDR1 and CDR2 sequences are SEHNR and FQNEAQ (reference sequence). The CDR3 contains 12 residues. The CDR3 spells CASSLGLREAFF. The CDR3 bases are TGTGCCAGCAGCTTAGGGCTTCGGGAGGCTTTCTTT.

The chain couples TRBV24-1 to TRBJ2-2, with D perhaps TRBD2 (5 bases). Between the trimmed V and J ends, which lost 9 bases and 6 bases, there was a span of 10 bases. This CDR3 is built from 12 residues. Looked up from germline, CDR1 is KGHDR and CDR2 is SFDVKD. The CDR3 sequence: CATGSFAGELFF. CDR3 bases: TGTGCCACCGGGAGTTTTGCCGGGGAGCTGTTTTTT.

This clonotype has at least ten counts. The chain couples TRBV29-1 to TRBJ2-7; 8 bases line up with TRBD2. The CDR3 consists of 13 residues. After removal of 5 bases from V and 5 bases from J, the junction contained 8 bases not matched to a gene. Germline CDR1 reads SQVTM; CDR2 reads ANQGSEA. For the CDR3, the DNA is TGCAGCGTTTTCGAGAGCGGGAGAAACGAGCAGTACTTC. This gives the protein CSVFESGRNEQYF.

V gene TRBV12-3 or TRBV12-4 combines with J gene TRBJ2-3; 13 bases agree with TRBD2. This CDR3 is built from 19 residues. The V gene end was trimmed by 5 bases and the J gene end by 2 bases; junction bases not matched to a gene: 13. The DNA of the CDR3 is TGTGCCAGCAGTCCCCTGGGCCCACTAGCGGGGGGGATCACAGATACGCAGTATTTT. It encodes CASSPLGPLAGGITDTQYF.

This clonotype was seen more than once but under ten times. The rearrangement uses TRBV7-6 and TRBJ2-5; weak D call: TRBD1 (6 bases). This CDR3 comprises 15 residues. V dropped 2 bases and J dropped 5 bases, with 15 bases sitting between them. Germline CDR1 SGHVS, CDR2 FNYEAQ. In DNA form, the CDR3 reads TGTGCCAGCAGCTTAAATTGGCCCCAGGGGGAGACCCAGTACTTC. Its protein product is CASSLNWPQGETQYF.

The CDR3 is CSARAGGHGNEQFF. The CDR3 nucleotides are TGCAGTGCTAGAGCGGGGGGGCACGGTAATGAGCAGTTCTTC. The V gene is TRBV20-1, the J gene TRBJ2-1; the match to TRBD2 covers 8 bases. This CDR3 has 14 amino acids. V was clipped by 1 base and J by 7 bases; unmatched bases: 6. The V gene's germline CDR1 is DFQATT and CDR2 SNEGSKA (reference sequence).

The chain is built from TRBV5-8 and TRBJ2-7, with TRBD1 as a possible D gene (6 bases). V was cut by 2 bases and J by 0 bases, with 12 bases left in between. There are 15 residues in the CDR3. Germline V gives CDR1 SGHTS, CDR2 YDEGEE. The CDR3 nucleotides read TGTGCCAGCAGCTTTACAGGGTTTGGCTCCTACGAGCAGTACTTC. It translates to CASSFTGFGSYEQYF.

V gene TRBV11-2 combines with J gene TRBJ2-7; 9 bases map to TRBD2. CDR3 length equals 15 residues. CDR1 and CDR2 from the germline V gene are SGHAT and FQNNGV. Germline trimming cut 0 bases from V and 1 base from J; bases unmatched to any gene: 1. The CDR3 DNA is TGTGCCAGCAGCTTAGAACTAGCGGGTTCCTACGAGCAGTACTTC. This gives the protein CASSLELAGSYEQYF. Full variable domain (missing parts from reference TRBV11-2 and TRBJ2-7): EAGVAQSPRYKIIEKRQSVAFWCNPISGHATLYWYQQILGQGPKLLIQFQNNGVVDDSQLPKDRFSAERLKGVDSTLKIQPAKLEDSAVYLCASSLELAGSYEQYFGPGTRLTVT.

This clonotype turned up a few times. The genes are TRBV5-1 and TRBJ2-7, with D possibly TRBD1 on 5 matching bases. The V gene's germline CDR1 is SGHRS and CDR2 YFSETQ. The CDR3 is 12 residues long. Between the trimmed V and J ends, which lost 2 bases and 4 bases, there was a span of 7 bases. The CDR3 nucleotides are TGCGCCAGCAGCTTAGGGGAATACGAGCAGTACTTC. As protein: CASSLGEYEQYF.

This clonotype was detected only a few times. V gene TRBV7-2 combines with J gene TRBJ2-1; TRBD2 agrees at 8 bases. Germline lookup yields CDR1 SGHTA and CDR2 FQGNSA. The CDR3 has 16 residues. J lost 4 bases, V lost 5 bases, and 10 bases had no gene match. Written as DNA, the CDR3 is TGTGCCAGCAGCCTAGAAGCGGGAGTGAGGTACAATGAGCAGTTCTTC. Protein product: CASSLEAGVRYNEQFF.